A selection of T cell receptor beta chains follows, all from one sample in a study of shared clonotypes between healthy human individuals. Some clones are missing from TCRdb's copy, which holds only in-frame ones; the method was immunoSEQ multiplex PCR. The sample yields about 2.1 million clones, about 94% seen once. Sequencing was carried out using naive CD8+ T cells from PBMCs. The receptors come from a man between 18 and 35 years old in good health. Some clones in this sample may be carry-over from other donors' samples. The CDR3 runs from the conserved cysteine through the conserved F or W. The D gene is left open where the match is weak. Expanded clones are given a class, and other clones once, few, many or no size at all.

>TRBV27|TRBJ2-3|-|TRBD1
TGTGCCAGCAGTTCAATCGGGACAGGGGGCGCCGCAGATACGCAGTATTTT
CASSSIGTGGAADTQYF
>TRBV7-9|TRBJ2-7|-|-
TGTGCCAGCAGCTTAGTGCAGTCCTACGAGCAGTACTTC
CASSLVQSYEQYF
>TRBV7-8|TRBJ2-1|-|TRBD2
TGTGCCAGCACCTTGACGGCGGGAGGGCCGGGTGGTGAGCAGTTCTTC
CASTLTAGGPGGEQFF
>TRBV11-2|TRBJ2-1|-|-
TGTGCCAGCAGCTTAGACCAGCGGACGTACAATGAGCAGTTCTTC
CASSLDQRTYNEQFF
>TRBV4-2|TRBJ1-3|-|-
TGTGCCAGCAGCCAACGGGACGGACCTGCCCTCTCTGGAAACACCATATATTTT
CASSQRDGPALSGNTIYF
>TRBV7-9|TRBJ1-2|-|-
TGTGCCAGCAGCTATCTTACTAACTATGGCTACACCTTC
CASSYLTNYGYTF
>TRBV6-5|TRBJ2-1|-|-
TGTGCCAGCAGCCGCAGCGGACGGTACAATGAGCAGTTCTTC
CASSRSGRYNEQFF
>TRBV27|TRBJ2-2|-|TRBD2
TGTGCCAGTTACTTGCTAAGGACTAGGAACACCGGGGAGCTGTTTTTT
CASYLLRTRNTGELFF
>TRBV11-1|TRBJ2-3|once|-
TGTGCCAGCAGCCTCTTGGTGAGTGGCACAGATACGCAGTATTTT
CASSLLVSGTDTQYF
>TRBV29-1|TRBJ2-7|-|-
TGCAGCGTTGAAGAGTTGGGGGCTCGCGGGCAGTACTTC
CSVEELGARGQYF
>TRBV19|TRBJ1-1|-|-
TGTGCCAGTAGTATCAGGGTAGGGGCTGAAGCTTTCTTT
CASSIRVGAEAFF
>TRBV6-6|TRBJ2-7|-|-
TGTGCCAGCAGTTACGCCGAAGCCTACGAGCAGTACTTC
CASSYAEAYEQYF
>TRBV27|TRBJ2-1|-|-
TGTGCCAGCAGTTTAGTCACCCCATCCAATGAGCAGTTCTTC
CASSLVTPSNEQFF
>TRBV2|TRBJ2-1|-|-
TGTGCCAGCAGTGATCCAAGAGAGGATGAGCAGTTCTTC
CASSDPREDEQFF
>TRBV19|TRBJ1-5|once|TRBD1
TGTGCCAGTAGTATAACAGGGGTGATAGATCAGCCCCAGCATTTT
CASSITGVIDQPQHF
>TRBV11-2|TRBJ2-1|-|-
TGTGCCAGCAGCTTAGACCCCGGGGGTGTGAATGAGCAGTTCTTC
CASSLDPGGVNEQFF
>TRBV5-4|TRBJ2-1|-|TRBD2
TGTGCCAGCAGCTTGGGGACTAGCGAATACAATGAGCAGTTCTTC
CASSLGTSEYNEQFF
>TRBV7-9|TRBJ2-7|-|-
TGTGCCAGCAGCTTAGGTGCAGGGCCCGTCTTC
CASSLGAGPVF
>TRBV7-3|TRBJ2-1|once|TRBD2
TGTGCCAGCGGGACTAGCGGGAGAGTAAGGAATGAGCAGTTCTTC
CASGTSGRVRNEQFF
>TRBV27|TRBJ1-3|-|-
TGTGCCAGCAGTCCACGTGGCCCGTGGGACACCATATATTTT
CASSPRGPWDTIYF
>TRBV27|TRBJ2-7|-|TRBD2
TGTGCCAGCTCCCCCGGGACTAGCGGGAACGAGCAGTACTTC
CASSPGTSGNEQYF
>TRBV15|TRBJ2-1|-|TRBD2
TGTGCCACCGACGCGGGAGGTACCTACAATGAGCAGTTCTTC
CATDAGGTYNEQFF
>TRBV7-9|TRBJ2-7|-|TRBD2
TGTGCCAGCAGCCCCCCGACTAGCGGGACCTACGAGCAGTACTTC
CASSPPTSGTYEQYF
>TRBV5-1|TRBJ2-6|-|TRBD1
TGCGCCAGCAGAGGAGATTGGACAGGACGGGGCGTCCTGACTTTC
CASRGDWTGRGVLTF
>TRBV10-1|TRBJ2-4|-|-
TGCGACGAAGGGGACATTCAGTACTTC
CDEGDIQYF
>TRBV9|TRBJ1-2|-|TRBD1
TGTGCCAGCAGCCCGAACCGGGACAGTTATGGCTACACCTTC
CASSPNRDSYGYTF
>TRBV11-2|TRBJ2-1|-|TRBD2
TGTGCCAGCACCCCTGGTCCAGCGGGAGGATCCTCCTACAATGAGCAGTTCTTC
CASTPGPAGGSSYNEQFF
>TRBV10-1|TRBJ1-1|-|TRBD1
TGCGCCAGCAAGCAGGGGGCAAGCACTGAAGCTTTCTTT
CASKQGASTEAFF
>TRBV6-1|TRBJ1-2|-|-
TGTGCCAGCAGAGCGGGACAAGCCCTTGGCTATGGCTACACCTTC
CASRAGQALGYGYTF
>TRBV10-2|TRBJ2-5|-|-
TGCGCCAGCAGTGAGCCAGGGGGAGCGGGAGAGACCCAGTACTTC
CASSEPGGAGETQYF
>TRBV28|TRBJ2-5|-|-
TGTGCCAGCAGTTTTGTTGAGACCCAGTACTTC
CASSFVETQYF
>TRBV7-7|TRBJ2-3|once|-
TGTGCCAGCAGCTTCGGTCCGCCAACTAGCACAGATACGCAGTATTTT
CASSFGPPTSTDTQYF
>TRBV5-4|TRBJ1-2|-|-
TGTGCCAGCAGCCCAGAGCGGACAAACTATGGCTACACCTTC
CASSPERTNYGYTF
>TRBV9|TRBJ2-7|-|TRBD1
TGTGCCAGCAGCTTGACAGGGGGGTCCTACGAGCAGTACTTC
CASSLTGGSYEQYF
>TRBV5-1|TRBJ1-2|-|-
TGCGCCAGCAGCTTGCACTTGGGGGGCGACTATGGCTACACCTTC
CASSLHLGGDYGYTF
>TRBV5-1|TRBJ2-1|-|-
TGCGCCAGCAGCGATAACAGGCAGATGAACTCCTACAATGAGCAGTTCTTC
CASSDNRQMNSYNEQFF
>TRBV27|TRBJ2-2|-|TRBD1
TGTGCCAGCAGTCCCATGACAGGGGGAGTCACCGGGGAGCTGTTTTTT
CASSPMTGGVTGELFF
>TRBV28|TRBJ2-3|-|TRBD2
TGTGCCAGCAGTTCGGGACTAGCGGGAGGTACAGATACGCAGTATTTT
CASSSGLAGGTDTQYF
>TRBV4-3|TRBJ2-1|-|TRBD1
TGCGCCAGCAGCCACGCCCTGGACAGGGAAAAGTACAATGAGCAGTTCTTC
CASSHALDREKYNEQFF
>TRBV19|TRBJ2-7|-|TRBD1
TGTGCCAGTAGTATGGGGACAGGCCATCCCTACGAGCAGTACTTC
CASSMGTGHPYEQYF
>TRBV29-1|TRBJ2-2|-|-
TGCAGCGTTGAATGGGGGGGCAGCGGGGAGCTGTTTTTT
CSVEWGGSGELFF
>TRBV23-1|TRBJ1-4|-|-
TGCGCCACAGGGGCCCAGGGAGGGAATGAAAAACTGTTTTTT
CATGAQGGNEKLFF
>TRBV6-1|TRBJ1-1|-|-
TGTGCCAGCAGTGAAATCAATGAGGGGGGTAGCACTGAAGCTTTCTTT
CASSEINEGGSTEAFF
>TRBV7-7|TRBJ2-7|-|-
TGTGCCAGCAGCCCCTTGGAAGGGTACGAGCAGTACTTC
CASSPLEGYEQYF
>TRBV10-2|TRBJ2-7|-|-
TGCGCCATTCGTTCCCGGGACTCGTCCTACGAGCAGTACTTC
CAIRSRDSSYEQYF
>TRBV13|TRBJ2-1|-|-
TGTGCCAGCAGCTTAGCGGGTTGGGGGTACAATGAGCAGTTCTTC
CASSLAGWGYNEQFF